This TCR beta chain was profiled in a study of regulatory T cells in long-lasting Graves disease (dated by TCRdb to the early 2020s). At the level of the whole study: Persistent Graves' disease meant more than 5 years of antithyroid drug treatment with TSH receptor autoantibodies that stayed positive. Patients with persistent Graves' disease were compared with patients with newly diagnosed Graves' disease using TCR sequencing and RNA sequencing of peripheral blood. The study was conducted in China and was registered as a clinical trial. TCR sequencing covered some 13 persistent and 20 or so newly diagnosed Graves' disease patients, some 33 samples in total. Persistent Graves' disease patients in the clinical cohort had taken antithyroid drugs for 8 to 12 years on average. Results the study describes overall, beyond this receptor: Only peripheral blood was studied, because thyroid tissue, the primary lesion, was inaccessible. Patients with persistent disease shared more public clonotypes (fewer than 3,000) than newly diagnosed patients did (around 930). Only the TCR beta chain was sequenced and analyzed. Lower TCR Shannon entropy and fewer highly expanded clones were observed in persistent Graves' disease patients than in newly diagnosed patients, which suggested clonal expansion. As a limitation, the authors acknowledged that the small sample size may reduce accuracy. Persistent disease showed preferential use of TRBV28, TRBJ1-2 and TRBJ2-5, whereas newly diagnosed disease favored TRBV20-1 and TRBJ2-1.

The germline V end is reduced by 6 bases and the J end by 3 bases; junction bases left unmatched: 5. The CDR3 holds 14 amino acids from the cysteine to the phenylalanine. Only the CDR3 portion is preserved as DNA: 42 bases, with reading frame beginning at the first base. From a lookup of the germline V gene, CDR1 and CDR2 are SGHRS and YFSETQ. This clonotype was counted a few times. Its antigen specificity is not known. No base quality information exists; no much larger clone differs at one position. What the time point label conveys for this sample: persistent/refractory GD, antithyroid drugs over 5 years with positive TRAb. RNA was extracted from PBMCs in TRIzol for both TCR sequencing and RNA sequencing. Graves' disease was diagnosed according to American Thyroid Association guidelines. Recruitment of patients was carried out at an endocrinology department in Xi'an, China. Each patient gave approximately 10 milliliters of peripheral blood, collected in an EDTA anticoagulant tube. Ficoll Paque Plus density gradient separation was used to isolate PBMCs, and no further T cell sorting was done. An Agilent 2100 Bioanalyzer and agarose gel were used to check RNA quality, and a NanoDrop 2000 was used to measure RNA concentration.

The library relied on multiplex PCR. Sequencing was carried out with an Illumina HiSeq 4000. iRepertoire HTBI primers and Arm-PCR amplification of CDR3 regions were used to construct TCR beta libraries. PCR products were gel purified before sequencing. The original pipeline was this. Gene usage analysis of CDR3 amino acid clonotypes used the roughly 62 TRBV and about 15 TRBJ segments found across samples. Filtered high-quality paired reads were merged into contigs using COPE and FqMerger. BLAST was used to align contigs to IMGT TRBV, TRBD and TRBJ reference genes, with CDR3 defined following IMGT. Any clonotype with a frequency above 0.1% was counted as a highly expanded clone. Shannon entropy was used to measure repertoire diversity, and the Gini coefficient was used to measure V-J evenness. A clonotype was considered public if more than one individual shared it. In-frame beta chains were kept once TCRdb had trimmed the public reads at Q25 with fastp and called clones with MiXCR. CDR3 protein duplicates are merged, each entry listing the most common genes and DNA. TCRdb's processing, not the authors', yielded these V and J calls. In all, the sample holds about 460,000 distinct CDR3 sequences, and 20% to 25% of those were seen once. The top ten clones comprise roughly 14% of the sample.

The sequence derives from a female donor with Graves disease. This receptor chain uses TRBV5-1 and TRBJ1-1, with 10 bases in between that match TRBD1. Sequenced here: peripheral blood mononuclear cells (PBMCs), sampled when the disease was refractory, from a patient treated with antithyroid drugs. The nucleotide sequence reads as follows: TGCGCCAGCAACTTAGGGACAGGGGACACTGAAGCTTTCTTT. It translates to CASNLGTGDTEAFF. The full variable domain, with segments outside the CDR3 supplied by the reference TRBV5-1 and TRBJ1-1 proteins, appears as KAGVTQTPRYLIKTRGQQVTLSCSPISGHRSVSWYQQTPGQGLQFLFEYFSETQRNKGNFPGRFSGRQFSNSRSEMNVSTLELGDSALYLCASNLGTGDTEAFFGQGTRLTVV.